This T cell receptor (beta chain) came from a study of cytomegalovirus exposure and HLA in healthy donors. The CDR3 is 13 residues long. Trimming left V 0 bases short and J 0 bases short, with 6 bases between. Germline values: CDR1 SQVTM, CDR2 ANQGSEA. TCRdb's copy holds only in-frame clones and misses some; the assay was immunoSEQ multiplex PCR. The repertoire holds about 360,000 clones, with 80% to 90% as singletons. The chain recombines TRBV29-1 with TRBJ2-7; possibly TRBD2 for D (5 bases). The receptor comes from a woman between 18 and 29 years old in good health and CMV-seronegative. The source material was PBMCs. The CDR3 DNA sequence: TGCAGCGTTGAAGAAGGACTCTCCTACGAGCAGTACTTC. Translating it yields CSVEEGLSYEQYF.